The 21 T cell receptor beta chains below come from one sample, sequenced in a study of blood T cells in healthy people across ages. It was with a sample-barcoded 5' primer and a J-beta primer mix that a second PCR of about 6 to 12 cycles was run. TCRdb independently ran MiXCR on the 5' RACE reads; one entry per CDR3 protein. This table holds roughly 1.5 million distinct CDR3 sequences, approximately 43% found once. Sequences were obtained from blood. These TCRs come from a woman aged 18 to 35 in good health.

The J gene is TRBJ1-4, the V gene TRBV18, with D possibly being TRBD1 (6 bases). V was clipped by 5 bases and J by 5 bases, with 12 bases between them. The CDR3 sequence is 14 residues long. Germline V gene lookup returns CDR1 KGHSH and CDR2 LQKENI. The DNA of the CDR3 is TGTGCCAGCTCATCACAGGGTCTCAATGAAAAACTGTTTTTT. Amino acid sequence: CASSSQGLNEKLFF.

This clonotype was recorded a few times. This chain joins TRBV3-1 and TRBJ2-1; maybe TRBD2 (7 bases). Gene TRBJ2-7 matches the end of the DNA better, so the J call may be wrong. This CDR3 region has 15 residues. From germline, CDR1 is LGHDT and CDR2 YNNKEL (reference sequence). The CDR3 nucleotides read TGTGCCAGCAGCCCCCTAGGCGGGGGCTACAATGAGCAGTACTTC. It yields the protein CASSPLGGGYNEQYF.

The CDR3 is CASGLVPVLPFNYGYTF. In DNA form, the CDR3 reads TGTGCTAGTGGTTTGGTACCCGTACTCCCCTTTAACTATGGCTACACCTTC. The chain combines TRBV12-5 with TRBJ1-2; D gene uncertain. The germline V and J ends were trimmed by 0 bases and 1 base, with 15 bases remaining between them. Germline V gene lookup returns CDR1 LGHNT and CDR2 FRNRAP. The CDR3 length is 17 residues.

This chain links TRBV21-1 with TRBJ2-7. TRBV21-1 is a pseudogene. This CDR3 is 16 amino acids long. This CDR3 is CASSNTETVSSYEQYF. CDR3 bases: TGTGCCAGCAGCAACACGGAGACGGTGAGCTCCTACGAGCAGTACTTC.

CDR3 region: CASSFPGVGNTQYF. The DNA of the CDR3 is TGTGCCAGCAGTTTCCCAGGGGTGGGAAATACGCAGTATTTT. The J gene is TRBJ2-3, the V gene TRBV27; the D gene is possibly TRBD1 (6 bases). The CDR3 totals 14 residues. The V gene lost 3 bases and the J gene lost 7 bases, with 14 bases spanning the gap. Germline V lookup: CDR1 MNHEY, CDR2 SMNVEV (reference sequence).

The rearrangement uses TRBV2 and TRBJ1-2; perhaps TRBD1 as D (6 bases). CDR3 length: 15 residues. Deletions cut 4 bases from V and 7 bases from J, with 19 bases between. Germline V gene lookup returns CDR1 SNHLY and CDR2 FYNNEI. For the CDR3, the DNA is TGTGCCAGCAGTGTATCGGCGGGGGCTTCAGGTGGCTACACCTTC. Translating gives CASSVSAGASGGYTF. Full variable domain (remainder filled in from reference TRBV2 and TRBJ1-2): EPEVTQTPSHQVTQMGQEVILRCVPISNHLYFYWYRQILGQKVEFLVSFYNNEISEKSEIFDDQFSVERPDGSNFTLKIRSTKLEDSAMYFCASSVSAGASGGYTFGSGTRLTVV.

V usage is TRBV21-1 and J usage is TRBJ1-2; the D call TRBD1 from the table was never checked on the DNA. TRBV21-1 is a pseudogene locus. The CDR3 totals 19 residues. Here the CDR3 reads CASSKVPGMIPGANYGYTF. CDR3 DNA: TGCGCCAGCAGCAAAGTTCCGGGTATGATCCCGGGAGCTAACTATGGCTACACCTTC.

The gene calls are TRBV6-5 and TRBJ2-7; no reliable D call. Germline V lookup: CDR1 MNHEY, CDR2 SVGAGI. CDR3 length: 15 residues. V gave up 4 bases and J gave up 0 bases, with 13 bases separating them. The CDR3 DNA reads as TGTGCCAGCAGTTCTCCCCGGAGCGCCTCCTACGAGCAGTACTTC. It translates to CASSSPRSASYEQYF.

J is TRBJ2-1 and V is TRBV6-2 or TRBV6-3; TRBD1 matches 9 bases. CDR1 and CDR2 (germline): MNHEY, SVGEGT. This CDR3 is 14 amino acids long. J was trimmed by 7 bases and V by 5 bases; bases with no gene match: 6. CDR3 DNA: TGTGCCAGCAGTAACCGACAGGGGGGGAATGAGCAGTTCTTC. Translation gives CASSNRQGGNEQFF.

The CDR3 sequence: CASSPISGRTDTQYF. DNA for the CDR3: TGTGCCAGCTCACCGATATCGGGCCGCACAGATACGCAGTATTTT. This chain uses TRBV18 with TRBJ2-3; D gene uncertain. Germline V CDR1 and CDR2: KGHSH, LQKENI. This CDR3 has 15 residues. Trimming took 3 bases from V and 1 from J, leaving 11 bases between them.

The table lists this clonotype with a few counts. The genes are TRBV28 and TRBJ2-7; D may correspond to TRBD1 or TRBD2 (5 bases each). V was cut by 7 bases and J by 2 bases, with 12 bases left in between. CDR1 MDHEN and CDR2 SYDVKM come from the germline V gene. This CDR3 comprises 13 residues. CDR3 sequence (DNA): TGTGCCAGCACCCGGGACCGAACCTACGAGCAGTACTTC. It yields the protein CASTRDRTYEQYF.

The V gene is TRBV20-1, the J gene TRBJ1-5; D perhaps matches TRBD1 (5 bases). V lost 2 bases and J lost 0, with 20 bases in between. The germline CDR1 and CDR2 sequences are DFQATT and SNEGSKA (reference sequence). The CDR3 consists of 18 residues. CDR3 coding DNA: TGCAGTGCTAGACCTCGCTATAGGGGTACCATTAGCAATCAGCCCCAGCATTTT. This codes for CSARPRYRGTISNQPQHF.

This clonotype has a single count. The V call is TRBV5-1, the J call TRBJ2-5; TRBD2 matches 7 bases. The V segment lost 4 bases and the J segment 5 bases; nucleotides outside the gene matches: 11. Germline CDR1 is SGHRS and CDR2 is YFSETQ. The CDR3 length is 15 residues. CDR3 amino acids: CASSSSGTTLETQYF. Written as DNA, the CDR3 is TGCGCCAGCAGCAGCTCCGGGACTACACTCGAGACCCAGTACTTC.

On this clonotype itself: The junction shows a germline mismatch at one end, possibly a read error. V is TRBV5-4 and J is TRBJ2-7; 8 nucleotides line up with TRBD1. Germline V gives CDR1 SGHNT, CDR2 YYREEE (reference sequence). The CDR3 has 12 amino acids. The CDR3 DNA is TGTGCCTGCAGCCTCGACAGGGGCGAGCAGTACTTC. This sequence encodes CACSLDRGEQYF.

The CDR3 protein is CASSPMEGLPYGYTF. The DNA for the CDR3 is TGCGCCAGCAGCCCGATGGAGGGGCTACCCTATGGCTACACCTTC. This chain connects TRBV4-1 to TRBJ1-2; tentatively, D is TRBD1 (5 bases). This CDR3 comprises 15 residues. With 4 bases removed from V and 4 bases from J, the gap between germline ends came to 16 bases. Germline CDR1 reads MGHRA; CDR2 reads YSYEKL.

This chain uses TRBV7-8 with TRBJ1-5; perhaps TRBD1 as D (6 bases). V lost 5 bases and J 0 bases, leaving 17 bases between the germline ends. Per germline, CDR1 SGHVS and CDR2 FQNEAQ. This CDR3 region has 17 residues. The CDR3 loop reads CASSPGGGQDSNQPQHF. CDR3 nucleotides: TGTGCCAGCAGCCCCGGGGGCGGGCAGGATAGCAATCAGCCCCAGCATTTT.

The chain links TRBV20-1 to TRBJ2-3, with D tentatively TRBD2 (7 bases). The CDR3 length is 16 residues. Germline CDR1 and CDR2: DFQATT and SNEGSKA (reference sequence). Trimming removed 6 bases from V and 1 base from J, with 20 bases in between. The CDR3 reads CSATPLRGRGTDTQYF. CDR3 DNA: TGCAGTGCGACACCCCTGCGGGGGCGGGGCACAGATACGCAGTATTTT.

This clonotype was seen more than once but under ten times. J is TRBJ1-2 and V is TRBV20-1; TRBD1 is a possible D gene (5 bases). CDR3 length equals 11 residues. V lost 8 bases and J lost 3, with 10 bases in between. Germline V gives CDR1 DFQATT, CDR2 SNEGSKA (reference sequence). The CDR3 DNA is TGCAGTATCCCCAGGGACTATGGCTACACCTTC. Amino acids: CSIPRDYGYTF.

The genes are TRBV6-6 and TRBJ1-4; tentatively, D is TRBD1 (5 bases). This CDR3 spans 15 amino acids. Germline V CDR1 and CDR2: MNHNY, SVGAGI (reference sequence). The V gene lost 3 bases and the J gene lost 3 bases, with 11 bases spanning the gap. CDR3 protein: CASSYWGPANEKLFF. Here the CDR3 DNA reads TGTGCCAGCAGTTATTGGGGACCAGCTAATGAAAAACTGTTTTTT.

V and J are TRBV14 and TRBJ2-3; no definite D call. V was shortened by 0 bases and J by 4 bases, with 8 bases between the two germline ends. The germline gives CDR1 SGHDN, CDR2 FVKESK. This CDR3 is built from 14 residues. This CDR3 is CASSQEYRPDTQYF. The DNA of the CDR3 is TGTGCCAGCAGCCAAGAATATCGTCCAGATACGCAGTATTTT. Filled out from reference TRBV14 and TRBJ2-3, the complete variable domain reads EAGVTQFPSHSVIEKGQTVTLRCDPISGHDNLYWYRRVMGKEIKFLLHFVKESKQDESGMPNNRFLAERTGGTYSTLKVQPAELEDSGVYFCASSQEYRPDTQYFGPGTRLTVL.

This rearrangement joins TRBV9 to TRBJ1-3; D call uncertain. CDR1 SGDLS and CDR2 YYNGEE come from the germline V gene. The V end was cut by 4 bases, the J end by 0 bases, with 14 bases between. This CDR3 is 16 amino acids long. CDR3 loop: CASSLPSGNSGNTIYF. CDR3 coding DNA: TGTGCCAGCAGCCTCCCAAGTGGGAACTCTGGAAACACCATATATTTT.